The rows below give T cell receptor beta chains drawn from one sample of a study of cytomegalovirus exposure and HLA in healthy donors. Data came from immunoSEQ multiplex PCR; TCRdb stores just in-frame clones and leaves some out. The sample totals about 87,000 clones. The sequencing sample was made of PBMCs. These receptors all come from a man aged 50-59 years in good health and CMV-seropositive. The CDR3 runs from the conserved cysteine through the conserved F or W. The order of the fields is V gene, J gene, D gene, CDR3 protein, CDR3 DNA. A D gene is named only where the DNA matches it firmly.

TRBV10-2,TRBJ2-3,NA,CASSQNSHTDTQYF,TGCGCCAGCAGTCAGAACAGCCACACAGATACGCAGTATTTT
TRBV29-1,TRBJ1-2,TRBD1,CSVDRARTYGYTF,TGCAGCGTCGACAGGGCCCGAACCTATGGCTACACCTTC
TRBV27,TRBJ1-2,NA,CASSPGGGGGYTF,TGTGCCAGCAGCCCGGGGGGGGGTGGTGGCTACACCTTC
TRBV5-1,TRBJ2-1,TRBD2,CASSFMRESNEQFF,TGCGCCAGCAGCTTCATGCGGGAGAGCAATGAGCAGTTCTTC
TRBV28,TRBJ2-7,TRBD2,CASSLVPSGRWYEQYF,TGTGCCAGCAGTTTAGTCCCTAGCGGGAGGTGGTACGAGCAGTACTTC
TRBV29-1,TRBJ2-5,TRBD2,CSVDVPTSGETQYF,TGCAGCGTTGACGTGCCTACTAGCGGGGAGACCCAGTACTTC
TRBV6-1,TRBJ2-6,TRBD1,CASSGLTGAGANVLTF,TGTGCCAGCAGTGGCCTTACAGGGGCTGGGGCCAACGTCCTGACTTTC
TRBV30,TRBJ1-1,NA,CAWSGGGIKDDTEAFF,TGTGCCTGGAGTGGAGGGGGTATTAAGGATGACACTGAAGCTTTCTTT
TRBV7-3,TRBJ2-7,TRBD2,CASSPVGTSNEQYF,TGTGCCAGCAGCCCCGTTGGGACTAGCAACGAGCAGTACTTC
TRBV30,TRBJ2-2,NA,CAWFQGVGELFF,TGTGCCTGGTTTCAGGGCGTCGGGGAGCTGTTTTTT
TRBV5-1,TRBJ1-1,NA,CASSLAWNTEAFF,TGCGCCAGCAGCTTGGCTTGGAACACTGAAGCTTTCTTT
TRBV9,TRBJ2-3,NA,CASSVPTEFSTDTQYF,TGTGCCAGCAGCGTGCCTACGGAGTTTAGCACAGATACGCAGTATTTT
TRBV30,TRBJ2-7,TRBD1,CAWSVQNLGTGVGEQYF,TGTGCCTGGAGTGTACAAAATCTCGGGACAGGGGTGGGCGAGCAGTACTTC
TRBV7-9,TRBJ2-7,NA,CASSLPTSNEQYF,TGTGCCAGCAGCCTTCCGACAAGCAACGAGCAGTACTTC
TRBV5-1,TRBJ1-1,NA,CASSLVRGLVTEAFF,TGCGCCAGCAGCTTGGTTCGGGGATTGGTCACTGAAGCTTTCTTT
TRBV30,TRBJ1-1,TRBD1,CAWSGGKKGGSDTEAFF,TGTGCCTGGAGTGGCGGGAAGAAAGGGGGCAGCGACACTGAAGCTTTCTTT
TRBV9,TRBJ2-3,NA,CASSGGPADTQYF,TGTGCCAGCAGCGGCGGGCCAGCGGATACGCAGTATTTT
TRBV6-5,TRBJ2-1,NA,CASSYLGVYEQFF,TGTGCCAGCAGTTACCTGGGAGTGTATGAGCAGTTCTTC